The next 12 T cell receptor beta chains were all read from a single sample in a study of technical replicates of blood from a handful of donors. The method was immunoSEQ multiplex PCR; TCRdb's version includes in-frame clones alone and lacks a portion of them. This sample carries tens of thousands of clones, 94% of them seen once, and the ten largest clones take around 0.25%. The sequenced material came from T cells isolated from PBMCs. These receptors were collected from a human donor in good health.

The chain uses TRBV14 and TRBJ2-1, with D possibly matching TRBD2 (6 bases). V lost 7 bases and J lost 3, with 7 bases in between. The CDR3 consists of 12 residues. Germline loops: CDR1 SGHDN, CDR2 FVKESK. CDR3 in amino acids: CASKDYYNEQFF. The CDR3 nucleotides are TGTGCCAGCAAGGACTACTACAATGAGCAGTTCTTC. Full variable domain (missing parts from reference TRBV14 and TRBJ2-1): EAGVTQFPSHSVIEKGQTVTLRCDPISGHDNLYWYRRVMGKEIKFLLHFVKESKQDESGMPNNRFLAERTGGTYSTLKVQPAELEDSGVYFCASKDYYNEQFFGPGTRLTVL.

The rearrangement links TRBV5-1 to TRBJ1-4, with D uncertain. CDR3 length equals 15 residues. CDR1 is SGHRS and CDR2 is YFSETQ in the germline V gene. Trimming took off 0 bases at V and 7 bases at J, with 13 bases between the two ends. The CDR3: CASSLGTGGVEKLFF. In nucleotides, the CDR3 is TGCGCCAGCAGCTTGGGGACGGGCGGGGTTGAAAAACTGTTTTTT. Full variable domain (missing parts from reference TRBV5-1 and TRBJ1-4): KAGVTQTPRYLIKTRGQQVTLSCSPISGHRSVSWYQQTPGQGLQFLFEYFSETQRNKGNFPGRFSGRQFSNSRSEMNVSTLELGDSALYLCASSLGTGGVEKLFFGSGTQLSVL.

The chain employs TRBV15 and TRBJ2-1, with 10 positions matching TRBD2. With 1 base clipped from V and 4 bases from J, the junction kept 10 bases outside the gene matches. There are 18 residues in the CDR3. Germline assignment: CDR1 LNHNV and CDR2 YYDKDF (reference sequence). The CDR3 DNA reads TGTGCCACCAGCAGAGGGATTAGTCTAGCGGGAGCATACAATGAGCAGTTCTTC. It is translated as CATSRGISLAGAYNEQFF. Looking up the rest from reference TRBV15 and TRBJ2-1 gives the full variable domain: DAMVIQNPRYQVTQFGKPVTLSCSQTLNHNVMYWYQQKSSQAPKLLFHYYDKDFNNEADTPDNFQSRRPNTSFCFLDIRSPGLGDTAMYLCATSRGISLAGAYNEQFFGPGTRLTVL.

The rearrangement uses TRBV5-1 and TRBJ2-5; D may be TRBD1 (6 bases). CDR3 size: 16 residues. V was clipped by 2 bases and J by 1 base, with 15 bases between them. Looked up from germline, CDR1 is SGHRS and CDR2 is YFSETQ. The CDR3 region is CASSLRGGVFQETQYF. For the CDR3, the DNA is TGCGCCAGCAGCTTACGAGGGGGAGTGTTCCAAGAGACCCAGTACTTC.

The CDR3 nucleotides read TGTGCCAGCAGCTTAATCCCCAGGAGAGGGGAAAAACTGTTTTTT. It is translated as CASSLIPRRGEKLFF. The chain combines TRBV11-2 with TRBJ1-4; no definite D call. CDR1 and CDR2 from the germline V gene are SGHAT and FQNNGV. Trimming removed 2 bases from V and 8 bases from J, with 15 bases in between. The CDR3 totals 15 residues.

The CDR3 sequence is CASSPGQGNEQFF. The DNA for the CDR3 is TGCGCCAGCAGCCCCGGACAGGGCAATGAGCAGTTCTTC. The V and J genes are TRBV10-1 and TRBJ2-1; 8 nucleotides line up with TRBD1. Germline V lookup: CDR1 WNHNN, CDR2 SYGVQD (reference sequence). Trimming took 6 bases from V and 6 from J; bases not matched to a gene: 4. CDR3 size: 13 residues.

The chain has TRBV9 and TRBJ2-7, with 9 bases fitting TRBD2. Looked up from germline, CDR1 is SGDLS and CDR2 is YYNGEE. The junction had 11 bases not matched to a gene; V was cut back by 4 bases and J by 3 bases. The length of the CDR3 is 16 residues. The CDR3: CASSHRPGTSNYEQYF. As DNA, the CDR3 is TGTGCCAGCAGCCATAGACCCGGGACTAGCAACTACGAGCAGTACTTC.

The CDR3 reads CASTRGQPRQPQHF. Written as DNA, the CDR3 is TGTGCCAGCACCCGGGGACAGCCTAGGCAGCCCCAGCATTTT. The chain couples TRBV5-8 to TRBJ1-5; 7 bases align to TRBD1. The CDR3 sequence is 14 residues long. Unmatched junction bases numbered 10, after V lost 6 bases and J lost 7 bases. Germline V gives CDR1 SGHTS, CDR2 YDEGEE. Full variable domain (remainder filled in from reference TRBV5-8 and TRBJ1-5): EAGVTQSPTHLIKTRGQQATLRCSPISGHTSVYWYQQALGLGLQFLLWYDEGEERNRGNFPPRFSGRQFPNYSSELNVNALELEDSALYLCASTRGQPRQPQHFGDGTRLSIL.

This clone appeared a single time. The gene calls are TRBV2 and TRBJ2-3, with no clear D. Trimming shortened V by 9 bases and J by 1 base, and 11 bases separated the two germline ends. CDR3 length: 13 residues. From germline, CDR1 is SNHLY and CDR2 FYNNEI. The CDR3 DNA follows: TGTGCCAGTCTTCCCAGCGGCACAGATACGCAGTATTTT. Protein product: CASLPSGTDTQYF.

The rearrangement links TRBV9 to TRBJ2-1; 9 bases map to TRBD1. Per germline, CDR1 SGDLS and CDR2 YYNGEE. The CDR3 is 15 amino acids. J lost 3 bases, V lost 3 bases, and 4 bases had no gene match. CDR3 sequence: CASSAGQGGYNEQFF. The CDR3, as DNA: TGTGCCAGCAGCGCGGGACAGGGAGGCTACAATGAGCAGTTCTTC.

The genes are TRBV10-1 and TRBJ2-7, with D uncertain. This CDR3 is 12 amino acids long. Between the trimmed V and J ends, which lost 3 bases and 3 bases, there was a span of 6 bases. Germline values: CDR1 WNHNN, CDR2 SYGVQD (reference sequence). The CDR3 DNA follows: TGCGCCAGCAGTGACCATGTCTACGAGCAGTACTTC. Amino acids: CASSDHVYEQYF.

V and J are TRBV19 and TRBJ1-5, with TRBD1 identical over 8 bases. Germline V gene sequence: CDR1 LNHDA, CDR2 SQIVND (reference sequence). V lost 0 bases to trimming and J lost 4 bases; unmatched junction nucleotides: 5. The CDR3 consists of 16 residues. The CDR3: CASSIDGQGKNQPQHF. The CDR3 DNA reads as TGTGCCAGTAGTATAGATGGACAGGGCAAGAATCAGCCCCAGCATTTT.